Sequencing of this TCR beta chain was carried out in a study of cytomegalovirus exposure and HLA in healthy donors (dated by TCRdb to 2017 to 2019). In the study overall: According to a later analysis, one platform produced both the roughly 110 validation repertoires and the roughly 640 repertoires of the first cohort. The study was designed to test whether signatures of past pathogen exposure could be identified by cataloging public T cell receptors. Along with the roughly 670-subject first cohort, a separate validation cohort of over a hundred different subjects was used. The study combined high-throughput TCR immunosequencing, statistical association of individual TCRs with disease status, and machine learning to predict cytomegalovirus infection status. Beyond this particular receptor, the publication reports: The classifier was reported to diagnose cytomegalovirus status with high specificity and sensitivity in both the original and validation cohorts. Subsequent analysis determined that TCRs grouped into clusters in the first cohort also showed a tendency toward co-occurrence across the 90 to 150 validation repertoires, and 85% to 95% of cluster scores exceeded 0. The study listed 170 or so TCR beta chains as associated with cytomegalovirus. The authors suggested that the approach could potentially be generalized to other disease states and immunological phenotypes. All 130 or so repertoires were used to score co-occurrence in the validation cohort in a later analysis, because that analysis had no HLA typing for the cohort. A few of the identified cytomegalovirus-associated TCR beta chains were confirmed in vitro to be specific for cytomegalovirus antigens. Most TCR sequences were observed very rarely across donors, whereas some public TCRs were present in many individuals.

The library came from the immunoSEQ multiplex PCR assay. In the authors' own workflow: A statistical classification framework was built for diagnosing cytomegalovirus status from the catalog of TCR beta chain sequences. TCRdb stores this immuneACCESS table with in-frame sequences only. Part of the clones is absent; in the studies checked, under half of the shortfall reflects unresolved V genes, and no reason is known for the rest. The V and J calls and clone size were taken over from that table, and D and trimming were inferred from the DNA. Across this sample there are 150,000 to 200,000 clones, with 75% to 95% seen only once. The ten largest clonotypes hold around 2.7% of the sample. With regard to this clone: This clone's antigen is unknown. No much larger clone exists at a distance of one base, and base qualities are not known.

The donors belonged to the validation cohort of roughly 120 subjects, which was separate from the roughly 700-subject first cohort. As encoded in the germline V gene, CDR1 is MGHRA while CDR2 is YSYEKL. CDR3 length: 14 amino acids, cysteine to phenylalanine. The sequence is cut down to CDR3 DNA, 42 bases in frame from base 1. V lost 1 base and J lost 1 base; the stretch between them is 7 bases long. This clonotype originated in a woman younger than 35 in good health and CMV-seropositive. The chain is encoded by TRBV4-1 joined to TRBJ2-5, with the D segment identity uncertain. Sequenced input: PBMCs. The bases read TGCGCCAGCAGCCAAGTCGGTGGCCAAGAGACCCAGTACTTC. Translated, this gives CASSQVGGQETQYF.